A single sample is the source of the 4 T cell receptor beta chains below, sequenced in a study of blood T cell repertoires in COVID-19. Repertoires were generated with immunoSEQ multiplex PCR, while TCRdb's copy carries only in-frame clones and drops some. The sample has about 270,000 clones, 86% seen once. Input material: peripheral blood. The receptors originated from a man aged 35 to 55 who had recovered from COVID-19.

CDR3 residues: CASSFEQGLDTQYF. The CDR3 bases are TGTGCCAGCAGCTTCGAACAGGGGCTAGATACGCAGTATTTT. V is TRBV7-9 and J is TRBJ2-3; 7 positions agree with TRBD1. V dropped 3 bases and J dropped 5; count of bases not matched to a gene: 5. The CDR3 has 14 amino acids. Germline V gene lookup returns CDR1 SEHNR and CDR2 FQNEAQ (reference sequence).

Only one count was recorded for this clone. The chain uses TRBV5-1 and TRBJ1-2; 9 nucleotides align to TRBD1. With 3 bases clipped from V and 4 bases from J, the junction kept 19 bases outside the gene matches. The CDR3 is made up of 19 amino acids. CDR1 is SGHRS and CDR2 is YFSETQ in the germline V gene. Here the CDR3 reads CASSSLPRQGGRAGYGYTF. The CDR3 bases are TGCGCCAGCAGCTCCCTCCCTAGACAGGGGGGACGAGCTGGCTATGGCTACACCTTC.

The V and J genes are TRBV15 and TRBJ2-7; 11 bases map to TRBD1. The V and J ends lost 2 bases and 3 bases, in that order; junction bases with no gene match: 3. The CDR3 is 15 residues long. Germline V gene sequence: CDR1 LNHNV, CDR2 YYDKDF (reference sequence). The CDR3 DNA follows: TGTGCCACCAGCAGAAGGGGACAGGGGGTCTACGAGCAGTACTTC. It specifies CATSRRGQGVYEQYF.

The chain carries TRBV7-9 and TRBJ2-7; 12 positions match TRBD1. The V and J ends lost 7 bases and 5 bases, in that order; junction bases with no gene match: 3. CDR1 and CDR2 from the germline V gene are SEHNR and FQNEAQ (reference sequence). This CDR3 contains 13 residues. The CDR3 is CASMGQGANEQYF. In nucleotides, the CDR3 is TGTGCCAGCATGGGACAGGGGGCAAACGAGCAGTACTTC.